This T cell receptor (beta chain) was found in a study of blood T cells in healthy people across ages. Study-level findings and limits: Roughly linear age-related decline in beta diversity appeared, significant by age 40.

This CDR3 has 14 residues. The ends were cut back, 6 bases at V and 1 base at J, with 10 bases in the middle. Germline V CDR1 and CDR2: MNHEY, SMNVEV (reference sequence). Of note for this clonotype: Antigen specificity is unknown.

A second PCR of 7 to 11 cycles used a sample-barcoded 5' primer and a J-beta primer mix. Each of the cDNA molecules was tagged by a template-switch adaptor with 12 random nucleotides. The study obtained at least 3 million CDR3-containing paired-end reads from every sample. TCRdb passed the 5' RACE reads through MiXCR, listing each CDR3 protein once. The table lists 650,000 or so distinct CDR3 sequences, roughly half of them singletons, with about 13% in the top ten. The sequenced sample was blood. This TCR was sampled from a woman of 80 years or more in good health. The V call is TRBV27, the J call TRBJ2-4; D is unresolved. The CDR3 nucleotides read TGTGCCAGCAGGGGGTGGGGTGCCAAAAACATTCAGTACTTC. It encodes CASRGWGAKNIQYF.